The next 2 T cell receptor beta chains were all read from a single sample in a study of T cells in Graves' hyperthyroidism and ophthalmopathy. Amplified regions were TCR beta CDR3 sequences from RNA transcripts. The HTBI primer set was used in a first-round RT-PCR of the TCR CDR3. In TCRdb, the multiplex PCR reads were re-called with MiXCR into one record per CDR3 protein. Of approximately 490,000 distinct CDR3 sequences in the sample, approximately 23% were seen once. The material sequenced was blood. These receptors originate from a woman in her seventies with Graves' ophthalmopathy.

The chain recombines TRBV7-9 with TRBJ2-1; D possibly corresponds to TRBD2 (5 bases). The V end was cut by 8 bases, the J end by 0 bases, with 20 bases between. Germline loops: CDR1 SEHNR, CDR2 FQNEAQ (reference sequence). This CDR3 has 17 amino acids. The CDR3 region is CASFPPGRADSYNEQFF. For the CDR3, the DNA is TGTGCCAGCTTCCCCCCTGGGCGGGCCGACTCCTACAATGAGCAGTTCTTC.

This clonotype came up many times. J is TRBJ2-5 and V is TRBV12-3 or TRBV12-4; no clear D gene. V was trimmed by 6 bases and J by 4 bases, leaving 15 bases between them. The CDR3 contains 14 residues. The CDR3 reads CASRAVGERETQYF. CDR3 in DNA: TGTGCCAGCAGGGCGGTTGGGGAACGAGAGACCCAGTACTTC.